This TCR beta chain was identified during a study of blood T cell repertoires in COVID-19. Assay used: immunoSEQ multiplex PCR; TCRdb lists only in-frame clones, some missing. Of roughly 250,000 clones listed, approximately 92% are singletons. Germline CDR1 reads LGHNA; CDR2 reads YSLEER. V was pared by 2 bases and J by 7 bases, with 7 bases of the junction left unmatched. CDR3 length: 16 residues. The sequence derives from a person aged 18-30 years with COVID-19, enrolled during active disease. The sample comprised peripheral blood. The chain recombines TRBV4-3 with TRBJ2-1; TRBD2 agrees at 11 bases. The CDR3: CASSQLTSGSQNEQFF. The CDR3 bases are TGCGCCAGCAGCCAACTTACTAGCGGGAGTCAAAATGAGCAGTTCTTC.